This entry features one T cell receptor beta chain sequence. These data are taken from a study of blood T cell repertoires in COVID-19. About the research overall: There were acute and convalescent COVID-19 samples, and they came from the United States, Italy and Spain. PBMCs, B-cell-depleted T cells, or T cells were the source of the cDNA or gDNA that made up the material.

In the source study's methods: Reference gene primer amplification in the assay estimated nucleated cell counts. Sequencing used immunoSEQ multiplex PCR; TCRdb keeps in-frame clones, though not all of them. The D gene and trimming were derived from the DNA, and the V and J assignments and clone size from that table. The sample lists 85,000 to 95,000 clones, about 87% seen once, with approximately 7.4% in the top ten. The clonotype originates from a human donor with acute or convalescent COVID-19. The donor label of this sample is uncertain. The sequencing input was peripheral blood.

The CDR3 DNA reads TGTGCCACCAGTGACCTAGACAGGGACGGCAATGAGCAGTTCTTC. This sequence encodes CATSDLDRDGNEQFF. V gene TRBV24-1 combines with J gene TRBJ2-1; 7 bases fit TRBD1. V was clipped by 4 bases and J by 6 bases; unmatched bases: 8. The CDR3 consists of 15 residues. From germline, CDR1 is KGHDR and CDR2 SFDVKD.